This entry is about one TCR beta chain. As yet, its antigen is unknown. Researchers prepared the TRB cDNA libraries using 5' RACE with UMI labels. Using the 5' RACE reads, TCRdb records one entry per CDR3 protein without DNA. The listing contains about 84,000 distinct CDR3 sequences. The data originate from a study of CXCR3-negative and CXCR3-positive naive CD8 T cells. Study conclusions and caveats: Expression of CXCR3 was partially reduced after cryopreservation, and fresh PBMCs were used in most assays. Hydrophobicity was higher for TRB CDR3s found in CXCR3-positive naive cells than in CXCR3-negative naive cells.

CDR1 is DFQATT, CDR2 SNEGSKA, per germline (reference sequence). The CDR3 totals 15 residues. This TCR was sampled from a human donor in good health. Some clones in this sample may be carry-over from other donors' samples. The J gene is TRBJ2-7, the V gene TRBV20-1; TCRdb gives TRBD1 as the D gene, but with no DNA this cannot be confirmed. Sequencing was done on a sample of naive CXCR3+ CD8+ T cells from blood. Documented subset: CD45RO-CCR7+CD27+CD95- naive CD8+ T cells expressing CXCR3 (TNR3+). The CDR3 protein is CSVQSAGGESYEQYF.